What follows are 20 T cell receptor beta chains derived from one specimen sequenced in a study of patients and donors after allogeneic stem cell transplantation. Using its own MiXCR run on the RT-PCR reads, TCRdb lists one record per CDR3 protein. The table includes some 90,000 distinct CDR3 sequences, around 46% detected once. The sample consisted of blood, either unsorted or a sorted T cell fraction (not recorded which). The receptors shown here come from a human donor who was either an allogeneic HSCT recipient or a stem cell or donor lymphocyte infusion donor (not recorded which). It is not recorded whose cells these are; they may come from a transplant donor.

CDR3 amino acids: CASSFALGAANYGYTF. The DNA of the CDR3 is TGTGCCAGCAGTTTCGCCTTGGGGGCGGCTAACTATGGCTACACCTTC. The chain carries TRBV28 and TRBJ1-2; perhaps TRBD1 as D (6 bases). The V end was cut by 3 bases, the J end by 0 bases, with 14 bases between. CDR3 length equals 16 residues. CDR1 is MDHEN and CDR2 is SYDVKM in the germline V gene.

The chain recombines TRBV6-2 or TRBV6-3 with TRBJ1-1; TRBD1 is a possible D gene (5 bases). Germline CDR1 MNHEY, CDR2 SVGEGT. The CDR3 consists of 15 residues. The germline V and J ends were trimmed by 2 bases and 5 bases, with 15 bases remaining between them. The CDR3: CASSYLGGFGTEAFF. CDR3 in DNA: TGTGCCAGCAGTTACCTCGGGGGGTTTGGTACTGAAGCTTTCTTT.

The chain links TRBV20-1 to TRBJ2-7, with D perhaps TRBD2 (6 bases). The germline V gene has CDR1 DFQATT and CDR2 SNEGSKA (reference sequence). Trimming pared 0 bases from V and 6 bases from J, leaving 15 bases between. CDR3 length: 14 residues. CDR3 DNA sequence: TGCAGTGCTAGAGATATCCAGCGGGCGGCCGAGCAGTACTTC. Its protein product is CSARDIQRAAEQYF.

The chain recombines TRBV13 with TRBJ1-2; the D is unclear. V dropped 3 bases and J dropped 6 bases, with 11 bases sitting between them. Germline assignment: CDR1 PRHDT and CDR2 FYEKMQ (reference sequence). This CDR3 region has 13 residues. The CDR3 DNA reads as TGTGCCAGCAGCTTTGTCCGGGCAGATGGCTACACCTTC. Translated: CASSFVRADGYTF.

This clonotype was seen a few times. The J gene is TRBJ1-1, the V gene TRBV29-1; D is ambiguous. CDR1 is SQVTM, CDR2 ANQGSEA, per germline. Trimming took off 5 bases at V and 1 base at J, with 17 bases between the two ends. This CDR3 comprises 15 residues. The CDR3 DNA is TGCAGCGTTCCACATACCCCGACCAGGAACACTGAAGCTTTCTTT. Its translation is CSVPHTPTRNTEAFF.

V and J are TRBV14 and TRBJ1-4; weak D call: TRBD1 (5 bases). Germline values: CDR1 SGHDN, CDR2 FVKESK. This CDR3 contains 15 residues. Trimming removed 4 bases from V and 8 bases from J, with 17 bases in between. CDR3 region: CASSLLAGLHEKLFF. CDR3 coding DNA: TGTGCCAGCAGCCTTCTGGCGGGGCTACACGAAAAACTGTTTTTT.

This clonotype was observed once. V usage is TRBV9 and J usage is TRBJ1-3; no clear D gene. V gave up 3 bases and J gave up 0 bases, with 13 bases separating them. CDR1 is SGDLS and CDR2 is YYNGEE in the germline V gene. The CDR3 spans 16 residues. The chain's CDR3 is CASSGETDHSGNTIYF. CDR3 DNA sequence: TGTGCCAGCAGCGGAGAGACCGACCACTCTGGAAACACCATATATTTT. Complete variable domain (other parts from reference TRBV9 and TRBJ1-3): DSGVTQTPKHLITATGQRVTLRCSPRSGDLSVYWYQQSLDQGLQFLIQYYNGEERAKGNILERFSAQQFPDLHSELNLSSLELGDSALYFCASSGETDHSGNTIYFGEGSWLTVV.

The chain employs TRBV12-3 or TRBV12-4 and TRBJ1-5; perhaps TRBD1 as D (5 bases). The CDR3 length is 15 residues. Deletions cut 4 bases from V and 6 bases from J, with 16 bases between. The CDR3 here is CASSSHRDRLQPQHF. CDR3 DNA: TGTGCCAGCAGTTCGCACCGGGACCGACTTCAGCCCCAGCATTTT.

J is TRBJ1-2 and V is TRBV6-5; tentatively, D is TRBD1 (5 bases). V was cut by 6 bases and J by 4 bases, with 9 bases left in between. The germline V gene encodes CDR1 MNHEY and CDR2 SVGAGI. The CDR3 has 12 residues. CDR3 DNA sequence: TGTGCCAGCAGCCGGGACTTCTATGGCTACACCTTC. It yields the protein CASSRDFYGYTF.

V and J are TRBV6-5 and TRBJ1-3; no clear D. CDR1 is MNHEY, CDR2 SVGAGI, per germline. This CDR3 is 17 amino acids long. Trimming took 0 bases from V and 0 from J, leaving 12 bases between them. The CDR3 protein is CASSYSSGEGSGNTIYF. CDR3 DNA sequence: TGTGCCAGCAGTTACTCGAGCGGTGAGGGCTCTGGAAACACCATATATTTT.

In the case of this clonotype: The limits of the CDR3 on the DNA are not certain, so only TCRdb's listed CDR3 is given. The chain uses TRBV28 and TRBJ1-1; TRBD1 is taken as the D call from the table, unchecked against the DNA. The length of the CDR3 is 15 amino acids, counting both ends. Germline-derived CDR1 and CDR2 are MDHEN and SYDVKM. CDR3 protein: CASSSSGQSNTEAFF.

This clonotype was recorded a few times. The genes are TRBV7-9 and TRBJ1-1; D is undetermined. Germline CDR1 is SEHNR and CDR2 is FQNEAQ (reference sequence). CDR3 length equals 13 residues. Trimming left V 5 bases short and J 0 bases short, with 7 bases between. This chain's CDR3 is CASSRGLNTEAFF. DNA for the CDR3: TGTGCCAGCAGCCGTGGGTTGAACACTGAAGCTTTCTTT.

This clonotype was observed a few times. The J gene is TRBJ1-1, the V gene TRBV29-1, with 7 bases that match TRBD1. With V trimmed by 6 bases and J by 1 base, 5 bases remained unmatched. The CDR3 is 13 residues long. Germline loops: CDR1 SQVTM, CDR2 ANQGSEA. CDR3 DNA: TGCAGCGTGTCCGGGACAGCGAACACTGAAGCTTTCTTT. It yields the protein CSVSGTANTEAFF.

CDR3 DNA: TGTGCCAGCAGTTACTCGAGATGGTTTAGCAATCAGCCCCAGCATTTT. It yields the protein CASSYSRWFSNQPQHF. The chain joins TRBV6-2 or TRBV6-3 to TRBJ1-5; D uncertain. Trimming removed 0 bases from V and 0 bases from J, with 9 bases in between. Germline V lookup: CDR1 MNHEY, CDR2 SVGEGT. This CDR3 region has 16 residues.

This chain links TRBV27 with TRBJ2-7; D may be TRBD2 (6 bases). Trimming pared 7 bases from V and 2 bases from J, leaving 18 bases between. The germline CDR1 and CDR2 sequences are MNHEY and SMNVEV (reference sequence). CDR3 size: 15 residues. The CDR3 DNA sequence: TGTGCCAGCATGAGAGCCACTAGCTCAGCCTACGAGCAGTACTTC. Its translation: CASMRATSSAYEQYF.

Here the CDR3 DNA reads TGCGCCAGCAGCCCGGACGGCCCAGGGGAGCAGTACTTC. Translation gives CASSPDGPGEQYF. The gene calls are TRBV5-1 and TRBJ2-7, with D possibly being TRBD1 (5 bases). The V gene's germline CDR1 is SGHRS and CDR2 YFSETQ. The CDR3 consists of 13 residues. V lost 4 bases, J lost 7 bases, and 15 bases lay in between.

This clonotype was picked up many times. The chain links TRBV4-1 to TRBJ1-1; D ambiguous. Germline V gives CDR1 MGHRA, CDR2 YSYEKL. The V gene lost 0 bases and the J gene lost 0 bases, with 8 bases spanning the gap. This CDR3 is 15 amino acids long. The CDR3 coding sequence is TGCGCCAGCAGCCAAGATCGGAACATGAACACTGAAGCTTTCTTT. Its protein is CASSQDRNMNTEAFF.

V gene TRBV27 combines with J gene TRBJ1-2; D may be TRBD1 (5 bases). This CDR3 comprises 14 residues. The V and J ends lost 6 bases and 2 bases respectively, with 13 bases between them. Germline CDR1 and CDR2: MNHEY and SMNVEV (reference sequence). CDR3 loop: CASRLTPGNYGYTF. CDR3 DNA: TGTGCCAGCAGACTAACCCCAGGGAACTATGGCTACACCTTC.

The table lists this clonotype with a few counts. J is TRBJ1-4 and V is TRBV5-1; D unclear. Trimming left V 0 bases short and J 4 bases short, with 10 bases between. The CDR3 consists of 15 residues. Germline CDR1 reads SGHRS; CDR2 reads YFSETQ. CDR3 in amino acids: CASSLATEINEKLFF. CDR3 bases: TGCGCCAGCAGCTTGGCAACAGAGATTAATGAAAAACTGTTTTTT. The complete variable domain, with remaining parts taken from reference TRBV5-1 and TRBJ1-4, reads KAGVTQTPRYLIKTRGQQVTLSCSPISGHRSVSWYQQTPGQGLQFLFEYFSETQRNKGNFPGRFSGRQFSNSRSEMNVSTLELGDSALYLCASSLATEINEKLFFGSGTQLSVL.

This clonotype was seen more than once but under ten times. Relative to the germline gene, one junction end is altered; a read error may explain this. The rearrangement links TRBV7-7 to TRBJ1-4; weak D call: TRBD1 (5 bases). Looked up from germline, CDR1 is SSHAT and CDR2 is FNYEAQ (reference sequence). The length of the CDR3 is 14 residues. The CDR3 here is CASSTGRLNEKLFF. CDR3 sequence (DNA): TGTGCTAGCAGTACGGGACGGCTGAATGAAAAACTGTTTTTT. Complete variable domain (other parts from reference TRBV7-7 and TRBJ1-4): GAGVSQSPRYKVTKRGQDVTLRCDPISSHATLYWYQQALGQGPEFLTYFNYEAQPDKSGLPSDRFSAERPEGSISTLTIQRTEQRDSAMYRCASSTGRLNEKLFFGSGTQLSVL.